The table lists the clone carrying this T cell receptor beta chain with a count of one. Participants' reported clinical history set cohort assignment. The data are from a study of blood T cell repertoires in COVID-19. Repertoires were generated with immunoSEQ multiplex PCR, while TCRdb's copy carries only in-frame clones and drops some. The sample lists 240,000 or so clones, 75% to 90% occurring once. Looked up from germline, CDR1 is LGHNT and CDR2 is FRNRAP. V lost 3 bases to trimming and J lost 7 bases; unmatched junction nucleotides: 10. This CDR3 comprises 17 residues. The receptor comes from a middle-aged man who had recovered from COVID-19. Sequencing used PBMCs or T cells enriched from blood (not recorded which). This sequence joins TRBV12-5 and TRBJ1-6, with 9 bases aligning to TRBD1. The CDR3 DNA sequence: TGTGCTAGTGGTTTAGACAAATGGACAGGGGCCAATTCACCCCTCCACTTT. It codes for CASGLDKWTGANSPLHF.